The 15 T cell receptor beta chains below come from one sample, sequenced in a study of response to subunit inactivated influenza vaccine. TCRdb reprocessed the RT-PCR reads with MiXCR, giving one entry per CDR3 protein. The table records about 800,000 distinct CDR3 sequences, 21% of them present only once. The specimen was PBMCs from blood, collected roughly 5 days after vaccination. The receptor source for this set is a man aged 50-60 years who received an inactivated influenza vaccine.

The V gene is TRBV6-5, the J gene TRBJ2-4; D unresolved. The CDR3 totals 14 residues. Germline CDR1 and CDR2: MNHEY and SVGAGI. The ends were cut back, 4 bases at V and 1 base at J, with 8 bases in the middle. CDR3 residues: CASSSANAKNIQYF. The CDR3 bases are TGTGCCAGCAGTTCGGCTAACGCCAAAAACATTCAGTACTTC.

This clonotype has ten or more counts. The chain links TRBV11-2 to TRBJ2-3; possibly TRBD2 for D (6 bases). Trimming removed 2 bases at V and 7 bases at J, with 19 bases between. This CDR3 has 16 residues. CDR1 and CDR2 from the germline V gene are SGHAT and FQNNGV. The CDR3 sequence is CASSLFGGLPGNTQYF. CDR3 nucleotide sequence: TGTGCCAGCAGCTTATTCGGGGGACTCCCGGGGAATACGCAGTATTTT.

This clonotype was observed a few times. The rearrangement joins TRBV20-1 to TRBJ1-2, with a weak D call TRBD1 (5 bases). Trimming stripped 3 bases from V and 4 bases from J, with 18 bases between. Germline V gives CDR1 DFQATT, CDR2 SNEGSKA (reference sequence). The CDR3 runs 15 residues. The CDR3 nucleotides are TGCAGTGCTAGGCCCTCCGGGGCAGGACCCTATGGCTACACCTTC. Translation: CSARPSGAGPYGYTF.

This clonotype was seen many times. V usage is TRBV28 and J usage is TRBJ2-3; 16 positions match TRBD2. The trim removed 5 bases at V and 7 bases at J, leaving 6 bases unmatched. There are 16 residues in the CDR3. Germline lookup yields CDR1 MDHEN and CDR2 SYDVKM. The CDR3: CASSPGLAGGHYTQYF. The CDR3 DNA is TGTGCCAGCAGTCCGGGACTAGCGGGAGGGCATTATACGCAGTATTTT. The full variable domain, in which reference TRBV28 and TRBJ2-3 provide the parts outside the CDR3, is DVKVTQSSRYLVKRTGEKVFLECVQDMDHENMFWYRQDPGLGLRLIYFSYDVKMKEKGDIPEGYSVSREKKERFSLILESASTNQTSMYLCASSPGLAGGHYTQYFGPGTRLTVL.

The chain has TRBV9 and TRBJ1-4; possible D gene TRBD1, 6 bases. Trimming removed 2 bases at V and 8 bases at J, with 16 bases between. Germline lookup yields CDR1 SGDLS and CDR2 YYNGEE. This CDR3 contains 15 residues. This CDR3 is CASSVTTGSREKLFF. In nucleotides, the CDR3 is TGTGCCAGCAGCGTCACTACAGGGTCCAGGGAAAAACTGTTTTTT.

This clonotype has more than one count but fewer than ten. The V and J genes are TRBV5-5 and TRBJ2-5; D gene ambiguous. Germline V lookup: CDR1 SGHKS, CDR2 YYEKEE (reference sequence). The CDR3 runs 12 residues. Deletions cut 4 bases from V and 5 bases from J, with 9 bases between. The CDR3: CASSQWVETQYF. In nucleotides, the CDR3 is TGTGCCAGCAGCCAATGGGTGGAGACCCAGTACTTC.

The CDR3 nucleotides are TGTGCCATCAGTGAGCTAGTCCTAGATACGCAGTATTTT. Protein: CAISELVLDTQYF. This chain connects TRBV10-3 to TRBJ2-3; D is unclear. Trimming removed 2 bases at V and 5 bases at J, with 8 bases between. The CDR3 has 13 residues. Germline loops: CDR1 ENHRY, CDR2 SYGVKD.

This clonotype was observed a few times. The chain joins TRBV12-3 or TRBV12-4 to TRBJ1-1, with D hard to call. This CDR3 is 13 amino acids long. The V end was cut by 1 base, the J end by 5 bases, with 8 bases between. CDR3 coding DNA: TGTGCCAGCAGTTTAGGGGTGTGGACTGAAGCTTTCTTT. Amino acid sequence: CASSLGVWTEAFF.

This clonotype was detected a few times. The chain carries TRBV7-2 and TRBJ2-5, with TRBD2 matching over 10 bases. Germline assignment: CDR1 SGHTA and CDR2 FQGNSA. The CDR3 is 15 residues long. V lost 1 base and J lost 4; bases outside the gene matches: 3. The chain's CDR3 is CASSLVAGGLETQYF. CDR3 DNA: TGTGCCAGCAGCTTAGTAGCGGGGGGTTTAGAGACCCAGTACTTC. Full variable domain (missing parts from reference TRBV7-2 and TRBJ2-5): GAGVSQSPSNKVTEKGKDVELRCDPISGHTALYWYRQSLGQGLEFLIYFQGNSAPDKSGLPSDRFSAERTGGSVSTLTIQRTQQEDSAVYLCASSLVAGGLETQYFGPGTRLLVL.

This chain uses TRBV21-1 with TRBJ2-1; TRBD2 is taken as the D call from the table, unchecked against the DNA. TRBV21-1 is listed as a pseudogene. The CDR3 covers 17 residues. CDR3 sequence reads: CASSTPVASGRVNEQFF. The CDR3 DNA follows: TGTGCCAGCAGCACCCCGGTCGCTAGCGGGAGAGTAAATGAGCAGTTCTTC.

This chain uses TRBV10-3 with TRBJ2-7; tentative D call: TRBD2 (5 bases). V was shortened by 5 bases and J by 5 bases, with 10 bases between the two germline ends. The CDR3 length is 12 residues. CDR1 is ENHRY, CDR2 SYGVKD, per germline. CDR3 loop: CAISQAGNEQYF. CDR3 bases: TGTGCCATCAGTCAGGCCGGGAACGAGCAGTACTTC.

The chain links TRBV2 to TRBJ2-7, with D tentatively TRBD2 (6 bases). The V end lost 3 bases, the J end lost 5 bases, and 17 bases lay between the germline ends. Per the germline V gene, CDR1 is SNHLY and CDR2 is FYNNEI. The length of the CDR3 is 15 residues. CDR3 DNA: TGTGCCAGCAGTGATCCTGGAGGGGCGTCCCACGAGCAGTACTTC. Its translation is CASSDPGGASHEQYF.

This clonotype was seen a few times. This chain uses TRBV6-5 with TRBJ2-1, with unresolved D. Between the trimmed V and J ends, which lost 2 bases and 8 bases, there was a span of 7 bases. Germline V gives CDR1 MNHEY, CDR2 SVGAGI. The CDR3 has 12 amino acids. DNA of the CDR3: TGTGCCAGCAGTTACGGCAACGATGAGCAGTTCTTC. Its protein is CASSYGNDEQFF.

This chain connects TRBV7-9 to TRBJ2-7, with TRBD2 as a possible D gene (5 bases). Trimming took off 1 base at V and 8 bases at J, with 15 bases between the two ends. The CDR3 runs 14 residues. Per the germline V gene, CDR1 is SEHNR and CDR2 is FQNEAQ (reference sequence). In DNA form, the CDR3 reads TGTGCCAGCAGCTTAGTGGACGGGGAAACGAAGCAGTACTTC. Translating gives CASSLVDGETKQYF.

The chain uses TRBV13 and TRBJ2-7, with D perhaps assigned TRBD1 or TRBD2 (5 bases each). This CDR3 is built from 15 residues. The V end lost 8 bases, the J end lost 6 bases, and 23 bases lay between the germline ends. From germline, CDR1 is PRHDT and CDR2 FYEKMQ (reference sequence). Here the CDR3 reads CASRYLGTSSFEQYF. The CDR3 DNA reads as TGTGCCAGCCGATATCTTGGGACCAGTTCTTTCGAGCAGTACTTC.